Reported below is one TCR beta chain. The antigen remains undetermined. Second-dose intervals near 4 or 12 weeks were combined. Using immunoSEQ multiplex PCR, the repertoire was profiled, and TCRdb retains in-frame clones only, with some absent. The repertoire holds under 140,000 clones, with around 90% as singletons. The sample belongs to a study of T cell responses to AZD1222 COVID-19 vaccine. Whole-study findings and limits: Donors skewed white British and female; clonal diversity was possibly underestimated. It was only after the peak T cell response that any repertoires were sampled. Spike-specific TCR repertoires showed rising breadth and depth after two AZD1222 doses.

Germline CDR1 SGHDT, CDR2 YYEEEE. V shed 2 bases and J shed 3 bases, with 15 bases lying between them. The CDR3 extends over 15 amino acids. The sample consisted of peripheral blood, taken 28 days after the second AZD1222 dose. V usage is TRBV5-6 and J usage is TRBJ2-7; a weak D match, TRBD2 (5 bases). The TCR originated in an adult who received the AZD1222 COVID-19 vaccine. CDR3 loop: CASSFRAGWVYEQYF. The CDR3 nucleotides are TGTGCCAGCAGCTTCCGGGCGGGCTGGGTCTACGAGCAGTACTTC.